Listed below are T cell receptor beta chains from one sample, sequenced in a study of CD8 T cells in Susac syndrome. TCRdb independently ran MiXCR on the immunoSEQ multiplex PCR reads; one entry per CDR3 protein. The sample carries approximately 200,000 distinct CDR3 sequences, around 96% recorded once. The specimen sequenced was CD4+ T cells from PBMCs. The receptors stem from a human donor with multiple sclerosis. The CDR3 runs from the conserved cysteine through the conserved F or W. A D gene is named only where the DNA matches it firmly. Only some rows state a clone size, as once, few, many or a class for expanded clones.

j_gene	d_gene	v_gene	abundance	CDR3aa	CDR3nt
TRBJ1-2	-	TRBV18	-	CASSPQVGGYTF	TGTGCCAGCTCCCCACAGGTCGGGGGCTACACCTTC
TRBJ2-5	-	TRBV20-1	-	CSAREGPLETQYF	TGCAGTGCTAGAGAAGGGCCCTTGGAGACCCAGTACTTC
TRBJ2-5	TRBD2	TRBV24-1	-	CATSGAGGETQYF	TGTGCCACCAGTGGCGCGGGAGGAGAGACCCAGTACTTC
TRBJ1-2	-	TRBV30	-	CAWTGLYGYTF	TGTGCCTGGACAGGTTTATATGGCTACACCTTC
TRBJ2-2	-	TRBV9	-	CASSPYWNTGELFF	TGTGCCAGCAGCCCCTACTGGAACACCGGGGAGCTGTTTTTT
TRBJ2-7	-	TRBV18	-	CASSQDDGAISYEQYF	TGTGCCAGCTCGCAGGACGATGGGGCGATCTCCTACGAGCAGTACTTC
TRBJ2-5	-	TRBV29-1	once	CSVEDGPRTQYF	TGCAGCGTTGAAGATGGGCCCCGGACCCAGTACTTC
TRBJ2-3	-	TRBV7-9	-	CASSLRQDQRDTQYF	TGTGCCAGCAGCTTAAGACAGGATCAGCGAGATACGCAGTATTTT
TRBJ2-5	-	TRBV9	-	CASSVGAGAQETQYF	TGTGCCAGCAGCGTCGGGGCGGGGGCACAAGAGACCCAGTACTTC
TRBJ2-3	-	TRBV5-1	-	CASSLPSAGDYNTQYF	TGCGCCAGCAGCTTACCCTCGGCAGGGGATTATAATACGCAGTATTTT
TRBJ1-1	-	TRBV12-5	-	CASGLYEGIRAFF	TGTGCTAGTGGTTTGTACGAGGGGATCCGAGCTTTCTTT
TRBJ2-7	-	TRBV5-1	-	CASSLRQSSYEQYF	TGCGCCAGCAGCCTAAGACAGAGCTCCTACGAGCAGTACTTC
TRBJ2-5	-	TRBV18	-	CASSPTRTGETQYF	TGTGCCAGCTCACCTACAAGGACGGGGGAGACCCAGTACTTC
TRBJ2-1	-	TRBV7-9	-	CASSLIGQGFGEQFF	TGTGCCAGCAGCTTAATCGGGCAGGGCTTTGGTGAGCAGTTCTTC
TRBJ1-1	TRBD1	TRBV4-1	-	CASSQLQGTEAFF	TGCGCCAGCAGCCAGTTACAGGGGACTGAAGCTTTCTTT
TRBJ1-2	-	TRBV5-1	-	CASSPSQDGYTF	TGCGCCAGCTCCCCCTCACAGGATGGCTACACCTTC
TRBJ2-1	TRBD1	TRBV20-1	-	CSAIQGLSEQFF	TGCAGTGCAATACAGGGGTTAAGTGAGCAGTTCTTC
TRBJ2-3	-	TRBV7-2	-	CASSLGFSLLGGMQYF	TGTGCCAGCAGCTTAGGATTTTCCCTACTCGGCGGAATGCAGTATTTT
TRBJ2-7	TRBD1	TRBV7-8	once	CASEGQGFHEQYF	TGTGCCAGCGAGGGACAGGGGTTCCACGAGCAGTACTTC
TRBJ1-5	TRBD1	TRBV30	-	CAWSRTGGNQPQHF	TGTGCCTGGAGTAGAACAGGGGGAAATCAGCCCCAGCATTTT
TRBJ2-3	-	TRBV2	once	CARGTGSTDTQYF	TGTGCCAGGGGGACGGGGAGCACAGATACGCAGTATTTT
TRBJ2-4	-	TRBV7-2	once	CASSTRWQGGIQYF	TGTGCCAGCAGTACACGCTGGCAGGGGGGCATTCAGTACTTC
TRBJ1-2	-	TRBV2	-	CASSSDRSSYGYTF	TGTGCCAGCAGCTCCGACAGGAGCTCCTATGGCTACACCTTC
TRBJ2-7	-	TRBV15	-	CATSRTGPQEYEQYF	TGTGCCACCAGCAGGACTGGGCCCCAGGAGTACGAGCAGTACTTC
TRBJ2-1	-	TRBV3-1	once	CASSRADNYNEQFF	TGTGCCAGCAGCCGGGCCGACAACTACAATGAGCAGTTCTTC
TRBJ2-3	TRBD1	TRBV5-1	-	CASSFDRADTQYF	TGCGCCAGCAGCTTCGACAGGGCAGATACGCAGTATTTT
TRBJ1-2	-	TRBV7-9	-	CASSLDEHGYTF	TGTGCCAGCAGCTTAGATGAGCATGGCTACACCTTC
TRBJ1-5	-	TRBV29-1	-	CSVGGAENQPQHF	TGCAGCGTTGGGGGGGCAGAGAATCAGCCCCAGCATTTT
TRBJ2-3	-	TRBV14	-	CASSISSLTDTQYF	TGTGCCAGCAGCATTAGCAGCCTGACAGATACGCAGTATTTT
TRBJ2-5	-	TRBV3-1	-	CASSQPSGQYF	TGTGCCAGCAGCCAACCCAGTGGCCAGTACTTC
TRBJ2-7	-	TRBV24-1	-	CATSAEGDTYEQYF	TGTGCCACCAGTGCCGAGGGGGACACTTACGAGCAGTACTTC
TRBJ2-1	TRBD2	TRBV12-3/TRBV12-4	few	CASSSGLAGGRNEQFF	TGTGCCAGCAGTTCTGGACTAGCGGGAGGTCGCAATGAGCAGTTCTTC